The 9 T cell receptor beta chains in this list originate from one sample, sequenced in a study of T-cell memory formation after mild COVID-19. One entry per CDR3 protein results from TCRdb running MiXCR on the 5' RACE reads. Among hundreds of thousands of distinct CDR3 sequences listed, around 25% were seen once. Sequenced: PBMCs or a T cell subset sorted from them (not recorded which). These receptors were taken from an adult woman who had mild COVID-19 (a few samples of this study predate the infection). Cell type and time point are not known.

This clonotype has only a few counts. The chain couples TRBV7-8 to TRBJ2-1; 10 nucleotides agree with TRBD1. The CDR3 spans 13 residues. Unmatched junction bases numbered 3, after V lost 5 bases and J lost 8 bases. The germline V gene encodes CDR1 SGHVS and CDR2 FQNEAQ. The CDR3 loop is CASSQDRGDEQFF. CDR3 coding DNA: TGTGCCAGCAGCCAGGACAGGGGGGATGAGCAGTTCTTC.

This clonotype was seen only a few times. The chain links TRBV7-6 to TRBJ2-3; D remains unclear. The V gene's germline CDR1 is SGHVS and CDR2 FNYEAQ. Trimming took off 4 bases at V and 0 bases at J, with 8 bases between the two ends. The CDR3 has 14 residues. CDR3 protein: CASSSSLSTDTQYF. The DNA of the CDR3 is TGTGCCAGCAGCTCCAGCTTAAGCACAGATACGCAGTATTTT.

The CDR3 spells CASSPPRASGETQYF. As DNA, the CDR3 is TGCGCCAGCAGCCCCCCCAGGGCGTCGGGGGAGACCCAGTACTTC. The chain uses TRBV5-1 and TRBJ2-5; D may match TRBD1 or TRBD2 (5 bases each). Trimming left V 4 bases short and J 5 bases short, with 18 bases between. CDR1 is SGHRS, CDR2 YFSETQ, per germline. This CDR3 region has 15 residues.

The V and J genes are TRBV27 and TRBJ2-5; TRBD1 matches at 9 bases. The ends lost 6 bases at V and 2 bases at J; junction bases unmatched: 7. This CDR3 comprises 15 residues. Germline assignment: CDR1 MNHEY and CDR2 SMNVEV (reference sequence). The chain's CDR3 is CASSPQGAGQETQYF. The CDR3 DNA follows: TGTGCCAGCAGCCCACAGGGGGCGGGGCAAGAGACCCAGTACTTC.

CDR3 residues: CASSPRDNTGELFF. The CDR3 nucleotides are TGTGCCAGCAGCCCCCGGGACAACACCGGGGAGCTGTTTTTT. The V and J genes are TRBV3-1 and TRBJ2-2; D may correspond to TRBD1 or TRBD2 (5 bases each). CDR1 and CDR2 (germline): LGHDT, YNNKEL (reference sequence). CDR3 length: 14 residues. The germline V and J ends were trimmed by 4 bases and 2 bases, with 8 bases remaining between them.

The rearrangement joins TRBV7-2 to TRBJ1-6; TRBD1 matches 11 bases. CDR3 length: 14 residues. Per the germline V gene, CDR1 is SGHTA and CDR2 is FQGNSA. J was trimmed by 9 bases and V by 5 bases; bases with no gene match: 3. The CDR3 coding sequence is TGTGCCAGCAGCCGGGGGACAGGGGGTTCACCCCTCCACTTT. Residues: CASSRGTGGSPLHF.

The table lists this clonotype with a few counts. This rearrangement joins TRBV20-1 to TRBJ2-5, with D maybe TRBD1 (5 bases). The CDR3 consists of 13 residues. Germline loops: CDR1 DFQATT, CDR2 SNEGSKA (reference sequence). With 4 bases removed from V and 3 bases from J, the gap between germline ends came to 12 bases. The CDR3 nucleotides read TGCAGTGCTAACAGGCCCCAGAAAGAGACCCAGTACTTC. Its protein product is CSANRPQKETQYF.

This clonotype was counted ten times or more. This sequence joins TRBV6-2 or TRBV6-3 and TRBJ2-6; D perhaps matches TRBD1 (6 bases). Per germline, CDR1 MNHEY and CDR2 SVGEGT. Trimming removed 6 bases at V and 4 bases at J, with 13 bases between. The CDR3 spans 15 residues. Written as DNA, the CDR3 is TGTGCCAGCAGGAGACAGGCTCAAGGGGCCAACGTCCTGACTTTC. Protein product: CASRRQAQGANVLTF.

In DNA form, the CDR3 reads TGTGCCAGCAGCCTCCGGGTTGGGGGAGACGAGCAGTACTTC. As protein: CASSLRVGGDEQYF. This sequence joins TRBV6-2 or TRBV6-3 and TRBJ2-7; D tentatively reads TRBD1 or TRBD2 (5 bases each). This CDR3 contains 14 residues. CDR1 MNHEY and CDR2 SVGEGT come from the germline V gene. The V end was cut by 6 bases, the J end by 5 bases, with 17 bases between.